This T cell receptor beta chain is drawn from a study of immune evolution from preneoplasia to lung adenocarcinoma. TCRdb's copy holds only in-frame clones and misses some; the assay was immunoSEQ multiplex PCR. The sample records 13,000 to 15,000 clones, less than 90% being singletons. Notes on the study in general: Normal lung had the highest top T cell clone frequencies.

Regarding this clone: Its target is not known.

Histologic diagnosis was independently verified by two lung pathologists. The CDR3 is 14 residues long. V dropped 6 bases and J dropped 1; count of bases not matched to a gene: 0. CDR1 and CDR2 (germline): MNHNS, SASEGT. The sequenced material came from FFPE lung adenocarcinoma in situ tissue. This clonotype originated in a donor at least 70 years old with lung adenocarcinoma. The chain joins TRBV6-1 to TRBJ2-6, with TRBD2 identical over 7 bases. CDR3 DNA: TGTGCCAGCAGCGGGAGGTCTGGGGCCAACGTCCTGACTTTC. Translation gives CASSGRSGANVLTF.